The clone carrying this T cell receptor beta chain has ten or more counts. The investigators amplified TCR beta CDR3 regions from RNA transcripts. First-round RT-PCR targeting the TCR CDR3 was performed with the HTBI primer set. TCRdb re-called the multiplex PCR reads through MiXCR, storing one row per CDR3 protein. In the table there are a few hundred thousand distinct CDR3 sequences, 15% to 17% of which are singletons. The data derive from a study of T cells in Graves' hyperthyroidism and ophthalmopathy. This CDR3 comprises 14 residues. Trimming left V 1 base short and J 5 bases short, with 11 bases between. In germline, CDR1 is MGHRA, CDR2 YSYEKL.

The chain has TRBV4-1 and TRBJ1-2; D is uncertain. The sequence came from a woman in her thirties with Graves' hyperthyroidism. Sequencing was performed on blood. The CDR3 here is CASSQGARKYGYTF. The CDR3 nucleotides are TGCGCCAGCAGCCAAGGGGCGCGGAAGTATGGCTACACCTTC.